The 5 T cell receptor beta chains below all came from one sample that was sequenced in a study of human T cells and chemical hapten exposure. A single record per CDR3 protein comes from TCRdb applying MiXCR to the RACE reads. Altogether 79,000 or so distinct CDR3 sequences are present, approximately 32% being singletons, with the ten largest covering roughly 9.8%. The sample's time point: patch test 1, 2 weeks after DPC sensitization. Specified treatment: therapeutic diphenylcyclopropenone sensitization with weekly scalp DPC. The sample here was whole blood, taken in connection with sensitization to the hapten diphenylcyclopropenone (DPC). The source of these receptors is a man aged 35 to 55 with alopecia areata. Some clones in this sample may be carry-over from other donors' samples.

In its sample, this clonotype was seen many times. J is TRBJ2-7 and V is TRBV7-2; possible D gene TRBD2, 6 bases. Germline V lookup: CDR1 SGHTA, CDR2 FQGNSA. V dropped 5 bases and J dropped 3 bases, with 14 bases sitting between them. This CDR3 comprises 14 residues. The CDR3 DNA reads TGTGCCAGCAGCCTTGGGACTTTCGGCTACGAGCAGTACTTC. Protein: CASSLGTFGYEQYF.

This clonotype showed up just a few times. The chain couples TRBV20-1 to TRBJ2-1, with 10 bases identical to TRBD2. V gave up 0 bases and J gave up 6 bases; unmatched junction bases: 5. This CDR3 contains 15 residues. Per germline, CDR1 DFQATT and CDR2 SNEGSKA (reference sequence). The CDR3 DNA sequence: TGCAGTGCTAGAGATCTAGCGGGAGACCCCAATGAGCAGTTCTTC. Translated: CSARDLAGDPNEQFF.

This clonotype was detected a few times. The J gene is TRBJ2-1, the V gene TRBV20-1, with TRBD2 matching over 7 bases. CDR1 is DFQATT, CDR2 SNEGSKA, per germline (reference sequence). V shed 4 bases, J shed 6 bases, and the junction held 9 bases outside the gene matches. The CDR3 totals 14 residues. The CDR3 sequence is CSATGGSRFNEQFF. CDR3 nucleotides: TGCAGTGCTACCGGCGGGAGTCGTTTCAATGAGCAGTTCTTC.

The table lists this clonotype with a few counts. The chain joins TRBV7-9 to TRBJ2-2; 11 nucleotides line up with TRBD1. The CDR3 is made up of 17 amino acids. Trimming removed 4 bases from V and 4 bases from J; junction bases left unmatched: 8. Germline CDR1 reads SEHNR; CDR2 reads FQNEAQ (reference sequence). The chain's CDR3 is CASSSGQGAIGTGELFF. The CDR3, as DNA: TGTGCCAGCAGCTCCGGACAGGGGGCGATAGGCACCGGGGAGCTGTTTTTT.

The chain has TRBV13 and TRBJ1-6; D might be TRBD1 (5 bases). Trimming shortened V by 5 bases and J by 9 bases, and 14 bases separated the two germline ends. Germline V gene lookup returns CDR1 PRHDT and CDR2 FYEKMQ (reference sequence). This CDR3 spans 14 amino acids. CDR3 residues: CASSHAGRRSPLHF. In nucleotides, the CDR3 is TGTGCCAGCAGCCACGCGGGACGCCGTTCACCCCTCCACTTT.